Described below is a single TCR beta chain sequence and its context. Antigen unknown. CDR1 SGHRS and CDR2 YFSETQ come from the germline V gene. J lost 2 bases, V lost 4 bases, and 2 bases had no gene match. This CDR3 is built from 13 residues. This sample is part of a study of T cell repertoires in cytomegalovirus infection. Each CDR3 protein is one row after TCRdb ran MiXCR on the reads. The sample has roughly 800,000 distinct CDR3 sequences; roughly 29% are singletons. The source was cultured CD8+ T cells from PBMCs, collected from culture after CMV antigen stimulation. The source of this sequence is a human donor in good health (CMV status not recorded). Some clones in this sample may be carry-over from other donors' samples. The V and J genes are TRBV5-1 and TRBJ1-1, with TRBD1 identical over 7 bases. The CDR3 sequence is CASSGTDNTEAFF. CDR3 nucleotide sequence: TGCGCCAGCAGCGGGACAGACAACACTGAAGCTTTCTTT.